The sequence of this T cell receptor beta chain was determined in a study of cytomegalovirus exposure and HLA in healthy donors (dated by TCRdb to about 2017). Some background on the complete study: An earlier analysis of roughly 500 of the donors reported 276 Gb of sequence data and about 120 million unique TCR beta sequences obtained from about 179 million T cells. Of the roughly 390 genotyped donors, less than 85% were placed in the genetic ancestry cluster associated with self-reported Caucasian donors. The study was designed to test whether signatures of past pathogen exposure could be identified by cataloging public T cell receptors. Besides the first cohort of more than 650 subjects, a separate validation cohort made up of 120 or so different subjects was used. Rather than using new phenotypic data, the later analysis identified candidate immune exposures from TCR beta sequences and from how often those sequences occurred across donors. Donor age, sex, ethnicity and CMV serostatus were compiled together with the repertoire data. An earlier analysis of approximately 500 of the donors applied high-throughput TCR beta sequencing to assess whether each TCR beta V gene segment acted as functional or pseudogenic. The number of typed donors differed by locus: roughly 620-630 for A, B, C, DRB1 and DQB1; approximately 530 for DQA1; some 610 for DPA1; and around 490 for DPB1. All discovery cohort repertoires had been generated using a single sequencing platform. To study patterns of TCR occurrence, a later analysis re-analyzed previously published TCR beta repertoires from 700 or so donors and added high-resolution HLA genotyping. Using immunosequencing, the study profiled T cell repertoires from 550 to 750 subjects and related those repertoires to cytomegalovirus serostatus. Roughly 5 DR-DQ haplotypes were treated as single units for association and clustering because of strong linkage in the cohort. To predict cytomegalovirus infection status, the study brought together high-throughput TCR immunosequencing, statistical association of individual TCRs with disease status, and machine learning. Among some 410 genotyped donors of the cohort, an average of about 240,000 unique TCR beta nucleotide sequences were sequenced per donor, around 20% of them non-productive. A later genetic analysis used genome-wide SNP genotypes for about 55% of the 666 donors, treating that subset as a discovery cohort. An early release covering approximately 600 HLA-typed donors comprised 300 to 350 gigabases of sequencing data and 85 million to 100 million unique TCR sequences. HLA typing covered class I and class II loci at four-digit resolution.

Libraries were constructed by the immunoSEQ multiplex PCR assay. For the multiplex PCR, a mixture combining 60 forward primers for TCR Vbeta segments and 13 reverse primers for TCR Jbeta segments was used. Amplification of the CDR3 region of rearranged TCR beta genes was performed with a multiplex PCR assay on genomic DNA. The Illumina HiSeq System was used to sequence the amplified TCR beta libraries as 87-base-pair reads. The authors' pipeline ran thus. A later analysis tallied roughly 80 million unique TCR beta chains across the 666 repertoires, and some 10 million of those chains were shared by two or more donors. A nearest-neighbor algorithm error-corrected the raw reads and collapsed the reads into unique sequences, merging closely related sequences to remove PCR and sequencing errors. V, D and J gene segments were assigned by aligning CDR3 sequences to IMGT reference sequences. For a sequence to be retained, a match of at least six nucleotides to both a V gene segment and a J gene segment was required. A rearrangement counted as productive if the CDR3 had no stop codons and remained in frame with V and J, and every other rearrangement counted as non-productive. Following IMGT convention, CDR3 was defined as the stretch from the second conserved V-encoded cysteine to the conserved J-encoded phenylalanine. The earlier analysis of about 560 of the donors excluded any sequence lacking an unambiguous match to a single V gene segment. An earlier analysis of 587 of the donors classified V segments as functional when productive rearrangements were above 56.7% and as segregating when the standard deviation between donors was above 5%. To diagnose cytomegalovirus status from the catalog of TCR beta chain sequences, a statistical classification framework was built. In a later analysis, TCR nucleotide sequences were compared against IMGT/GENE-DB human TR gene sequences so that V and J genes could be assigned. A later analysis assigned CDR3 sequences and most-parsimonious VDJ recombination scenarios with the TCRdist pipeline. In a later analysis, every TCR beta chain was defined by the combination of its CDR3 amino acid sequence and its V-gene family, and reads without a unique V-gene family were dropped. To address suspected cross-contamination and a sequencing artifact, a later analysis removed over 500 highly shared, low-generation-probability nucleotide sequences. In a later analysis, a clonal expansion index for each public chain was calculated from normalized within-repertoire ranks of inferred template counts. A later analysis computed generation probabilities with a VDJ recombination model fitted to out-of-frame rearrangements, and checked the results against IGoR. A later analysis scored TCR-TCR, TCR-HLA and TCR-CMV co-occurrence with hypergeometric tests, applying a repertoire-size bias correction to TCR pairs. To estimate false discovery rates, a later analysis permuted the HLA or CMV assignments 20 times. In a later analysis, co-occurring TCRs were grouped using DBSCAN, with TCRdist sequence similarity added in when clustering inside HLA-allele-positive subsets. Co-occurrence clustering excluded repertoires with fewer than 30,000 or more than 120,000 public chains, plus five with anomalous nucleotide sharing. In its TCRdb copy, this immuneACCESS table keeps in-frame sequences only and misses some clones. Where compared with another copy, unresolved V genes explain less than half of these, and the others have no known cause. The V and J calls and clone size are taken from that table; D and trimming were inferred from the DNA. For this sample there are roughly 100,000 clones; more than 65% appear just once. In total, the top ten clones hold roughly 6% of the sample.

Overall study results and their limits: At a false discovery rate of 0.05, a later analysis linked 15,000 to 20,000 TCR beta sequences to specific HLA alleles. A cluster of highly shared sequence variants was judged likely to represent a technical artifact of the sequencing pipeline. Cytomegalovirus status was reported to be diagnosed by the classifier with high specificity and sensitivity in both the original and validation cohorts. The study listed 164 TCR beta chains as associated with cytomegalovirus. A further reported finding was that TCR beta sequences accurately predicted the HLA-A and HLA-B alleles for most subjects in the first cohort. Sequencing depth was assumed to be roughly uniform across donors in the presence/absence analyses, though that assumption may not hold. Several of the top co-occurrence clusters appeared to be linked to parvovirus B19, influenza, CMV and Epstein-Barr virus, according to a later analysis. An association between a missense DCLRE1C variant and V-gene and J-gene trimming of TCR beta chains was found in a later genetic analysis and replicated in an independent cohort. Immune exposure information for the cohort was limited to CMV serostatus. A later analysis found that TCR association rates varied across HLA loci, with DRB1 alleles showing the most associated TCRs and HLA-C alleles the fewest. Most CMV-associated TCR beta chains appeared to be HLA-restricted in a later analysis, and the HLA associations seemed to be driven largely by CMV exposure. While some public TCRs were present in many individuals, most TCR sequences turned up only very rarely across donors. In an earlier analysis of approximately 590 of the donors, most TCR beta V segments appeared in productive rearrangements about 87% or about 30% of the time, broadly matching IMGT annotations. Because counts were too low, about 17 rarely observed V segments, including chromosome 9 orphons, were excluded from the earlier analysis of roughly 580 of the donors. Some IMGT-functional V segments, including TRBV6-2 and TRBV6-3, could not be told apart with the 87-base-pair reads, so those segments were excluded. Compared with equally common non-associated chains, HLA-associated TCR beta chains in a later analysis were more clonally expanded and had lower generation probabilities. The authors suggested that the approach could potentially be generalized to other disease states and immunological phenotypes. Three of the identified cytomegalovirus-associated TCR beta chains were confirmed in vitro to be specific for cytomegalovirus antigens. When HLA alleles, especially DR and DQ, strongly co-occurred, attributing TCR associations to individual alleles was difficult. Correlated functional status among segregating V segments might be attributable to linkage disequilibrium, but an unknown experimental factor could not be ruled out. According to a later genetic analysis, donors in an Asian-associated ancestry cluster had fewer N-insertions in productive TCRs than the approximately 700-donor mean. Because some donors lacked HLA typing at each locus, the association tests relied only on the typed subset. Only TCR beta chains were sequenced in this cohort, and the absence of alpha or paired-chain data limited detectable features.

The cohort comprised 666 healthy bone marrow donors. All cohort members were sampled while nominally healthy, although unrecorded immune exposures were likely present. The donor tested CMV seropositive and was one of the 289 seropositive cohort members. Each donor provided a peripheral blood sample, and peripheral blood mononuclear cells were used for TCR beta sequencing. Genomic DNA extraction from the blood cell samples was performed with the Qiagen DNeasy Blood Extraction Kit. The cysteine opens and the phenylalanine closes a CDR3 of 15 amino acids. The retained sequence is limited to the CDR3, 45 bases, with the frame set at the first base. CDR1 SGHDN and CDR2 FVKESK were looked up in the germline V gene. V is pruned by 3 bases and J by 2 bases, leaving 6 bases of the junction without a gene match. Note on this clone: Its antigen is unknown. No base-level quality is on record; no much larger clone is a single base apart.

The rearranged segments are TRBV14 and TRBJ2-5, with 7 bases aligning to TRBD1. Material: PBMCs. The receptor was isolated from a woman aged 45-65 years in good health and CMV-seropositive. CDR3 loop: CASSQKRGQQETQYF. The base sequence is TGTGCCAGCAGCCAGAAGAGGGGACAGCAAGAGACCCAGTACTTC.